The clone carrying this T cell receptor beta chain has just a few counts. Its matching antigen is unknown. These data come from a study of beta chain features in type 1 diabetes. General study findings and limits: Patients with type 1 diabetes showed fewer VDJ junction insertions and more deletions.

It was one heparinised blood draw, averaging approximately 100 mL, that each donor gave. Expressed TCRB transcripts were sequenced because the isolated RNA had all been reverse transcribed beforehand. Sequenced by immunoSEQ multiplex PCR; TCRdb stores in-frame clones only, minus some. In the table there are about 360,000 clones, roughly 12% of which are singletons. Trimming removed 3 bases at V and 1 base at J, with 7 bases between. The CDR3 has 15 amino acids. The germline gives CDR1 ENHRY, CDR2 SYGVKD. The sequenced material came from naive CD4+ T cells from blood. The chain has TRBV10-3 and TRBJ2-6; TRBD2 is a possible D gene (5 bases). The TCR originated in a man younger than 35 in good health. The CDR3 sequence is CAISERGSGANVLTF. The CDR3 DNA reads TGTGCCATCAGTGAAAGAGGGTCTGGGGCCAACGTCCTGACTTTC.